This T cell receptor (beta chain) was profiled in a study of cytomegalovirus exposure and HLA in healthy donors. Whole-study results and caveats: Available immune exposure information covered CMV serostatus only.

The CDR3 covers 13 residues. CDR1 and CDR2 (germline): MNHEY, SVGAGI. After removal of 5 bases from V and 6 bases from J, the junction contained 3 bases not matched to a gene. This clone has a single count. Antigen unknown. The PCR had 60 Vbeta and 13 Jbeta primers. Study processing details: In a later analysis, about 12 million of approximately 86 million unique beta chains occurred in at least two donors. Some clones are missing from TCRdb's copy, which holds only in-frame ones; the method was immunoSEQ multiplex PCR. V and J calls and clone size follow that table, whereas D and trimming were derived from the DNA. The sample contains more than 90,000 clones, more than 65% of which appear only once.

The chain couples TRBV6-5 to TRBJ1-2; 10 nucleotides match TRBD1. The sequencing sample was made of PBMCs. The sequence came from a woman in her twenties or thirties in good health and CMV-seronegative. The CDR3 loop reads CASSRDRGHGYTF. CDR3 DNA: TGTGCCAGCAGTCGGGACAGGGGTCATGGCTACACCTTC.